The clone carrying this T cell receptor (beta chain) was seen a few times. The data were taken from a study of blood T cell repertoires in COVID-19. Study information: The United States, Italy and Spain supplied acute and convalescent COVID-19 samples.

Participants were placed into cohorts based on the clinical history they reported. Here immunoSEQ multiplex PCR was the method, and the copy in TCRdb shows in-frame clones only, minus some. The sample consists of some 190,000 clones, around 82% of them appearing once. CDR3 length: 14 amino acids. The V gene end was trimmed by 5 bases and the J gene end by 8 bases; junction bases not matched to a gene: 7. The germline V gene encodes CDR1 SGHRS and CDR2 YFSETQ. V gene TRBV5-1 combines with J gene TRBJ1-4; TRBD1 aligns across 9 bases. Sequencing was done on a sample of PBMCs or T cells enriched from blood (not recorded which). The receptor was derived from a woman aged 50 to 60 with acute COVID-19. In DNA, the CDR3 is TGCGCCAGCAGAGGGACAGGGAAGGGCGAAAAACTGTTTTTT. Amino acids: CASRGTGKGEKLFF.